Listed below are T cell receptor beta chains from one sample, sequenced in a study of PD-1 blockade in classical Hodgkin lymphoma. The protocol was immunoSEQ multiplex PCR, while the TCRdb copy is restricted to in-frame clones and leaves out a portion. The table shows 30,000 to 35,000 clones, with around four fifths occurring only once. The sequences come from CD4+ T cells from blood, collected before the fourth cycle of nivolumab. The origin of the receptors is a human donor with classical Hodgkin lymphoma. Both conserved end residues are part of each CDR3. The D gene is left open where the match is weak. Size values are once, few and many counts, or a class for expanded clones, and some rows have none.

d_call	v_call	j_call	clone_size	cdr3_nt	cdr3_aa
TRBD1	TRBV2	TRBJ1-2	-	TGTGCCAGCGGCGTGACAGGGGGGTCCTATAACTATGGCTACACCTTC	CASGVTGGSYNYGYTF
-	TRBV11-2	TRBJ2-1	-	TGTGCCAGCAGCTTAGTGCTGGCCCCGGGGAATGAGCAGTTCTTC	CASSLVLAPGNEQFF
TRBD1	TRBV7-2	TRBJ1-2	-	TGTGCCAGCAGCCCCAAGAGCAAACAGACAGGGGAATATGGCTACACCTTC	CASSPKSKQTGEYGYTF
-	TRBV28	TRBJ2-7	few	TGTGCCAGCACCAAAAGCTCGGACAGCTACGAGCAGTACTTC	CASTKSSDSYEQYF
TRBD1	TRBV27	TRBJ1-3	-	TGTGCCAGCAGTCCCCGGACAGGTGGAAACACCATATATTTT	CASSPRTGGNTIYF
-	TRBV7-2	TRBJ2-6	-	TGTGCCAGCACCGTAGACAGAGCCTCTGGGGCCAACGTCCTGACTTTC	CASTVDRASGANVLTF
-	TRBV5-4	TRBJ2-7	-	TGTGCCAGCCAAGGATCCTACGAGCAGTACTTC	CASQGSYEQYF
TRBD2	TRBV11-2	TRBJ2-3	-	TGTGCCAGCAGCTCCCTTCGGGGGGTTTATCCAGATACGCAGTATTTT	CASSSLRGVYPDTQYF
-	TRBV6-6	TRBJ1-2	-	TGTGCCAGCAGTTACTCTCGGGGCAACTATGGCTACACCTTC	CASSYSRGNYGYTF
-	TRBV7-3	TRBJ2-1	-	TGTGCCAGCAGCTTAACTTCCCACAATGAGCAGTTCTTC	CASSLTSHNEQFF
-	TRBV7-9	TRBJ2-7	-	TGTGCCAGCAGCCTAGGGGGAGGGGCGGGGCAGCAGTACTTC	CASSLGGGAGQQYF
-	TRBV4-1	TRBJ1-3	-	TGCGCCAGCAGCCAAGAGGGGAGGACCCTATATTTT	CASSQEGRTLYF
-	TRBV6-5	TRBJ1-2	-	TGTGCCAGCAGTTCAACCGGGCCGGGTCCTGGCTATGGCTACACCTTC	CASSSTGPGPGYGYTF
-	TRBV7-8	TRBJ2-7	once	TGTGCCAGCAGCTTAGTAGTAAACAGGGCTCTTCTCTACGAGCAGTACTTC	CASSLVVNRALLYEQYF
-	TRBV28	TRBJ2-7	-	TGTGCCAGCGGCCCGACAGGCTACTACGAGCAGTACTTC	CASGPTGYYEQYF
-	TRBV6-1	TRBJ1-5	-	TGTGCCAGCAGTGATGGTCGTGGGGGACTTCAGCCCCAGCATTTT	CASSDGRGGLQPQHF
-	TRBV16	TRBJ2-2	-	TGTGCCAGCAGCCGACAGAGTACCGGGGAGCTGTTTTTT	CASSRQSTGELFF
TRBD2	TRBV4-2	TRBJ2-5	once	TGTGCCAGCAGCAAATCTAGCGGTGCGGAGGAGACCCAGTACTTC	CASSKSSGAEETQYF
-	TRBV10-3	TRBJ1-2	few	TGTGCCATCAGTGATAGGGGTCGAACTAACTATGGCTACACCTTC	CAISDRGRTNYGYTF
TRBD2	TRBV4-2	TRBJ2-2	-	TGTGCCAGCAGCCAAGCTCCTAGCGGGCTGAACACCGGGGAGCTGTTTTTT	CASSQAPSGLNTGELFF
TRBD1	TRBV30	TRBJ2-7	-	TGTGCCTGGAGGGCCCGGGACAGGGCGTACGAGCAGTACTTC	CAWRARDRAYEQYF
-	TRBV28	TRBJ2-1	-	TGTGCCATAGGGGCACCTTCCTACAATGAGCAGTTCTTC	CAIGAPSYNEQFF
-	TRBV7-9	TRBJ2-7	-	TGTGCCAGCAGCCCCGGCGGGATAGCCTACGAGCAGTACTTC	CASSPGGIAYEQYF
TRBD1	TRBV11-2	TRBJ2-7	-	TGTGCCAGCAGTCTGCCGAAGGGACAGGGGGGCAGCTCCTACGAGCAGTACTTC	CASSLPKGQGGSSYEQYF
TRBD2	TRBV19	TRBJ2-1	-	TGTGCCAGTAGTACCCCGGGACTAGCGCTTAACAATGAGCAGTTCTTC	CASSTPGLALNNEQFF
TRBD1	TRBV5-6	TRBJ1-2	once	TGTGCCAGCAGCTACGGACAGGGTAATGGTGGCTACACCTTC	CASSYGQGNGGYTF
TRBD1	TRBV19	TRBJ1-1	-	TGTGCCAGTCTGGACAGGCCCCGATACACTGAAGCTTTCTTT	CASLDRPRYTEAFF
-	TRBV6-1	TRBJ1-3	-	TGTGCCAGCAGTCAAGTCGGGCAGTACTCTGGAAACACCATATATTTT	CASSQVGQYSGNTIYF
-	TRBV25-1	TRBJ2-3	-	TGTGCCAGCAGTGATATCCTGTCCACAGATACGCAGTATTTT	CASSDILSTDTQYF
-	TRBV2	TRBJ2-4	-	TGTGCCAGCAGTGAAGCTACCTTGCTAGAGGCCAAAAACATTCAGTACTTC	CASSEATLLEAKNIQYF
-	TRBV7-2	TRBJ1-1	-	TGTGCCAGCAGCTTAGTCTCGGCAGGGGATGAAGCTTTCTTT	CASSLVSAGDEAFF
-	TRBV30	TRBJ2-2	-	TGTGCCTGGAGTGTGCGACAGGGACTTTACGGGGAGCTGTTTTTT	CAWSVRQGLYGELFF
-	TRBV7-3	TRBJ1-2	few	TGTGCCAGCAGCTTAACCAACAGGGAATATGGCTACACCTTC	CASSLTNREYGYTF
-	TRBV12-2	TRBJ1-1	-	TGTGCAAGTCGCTTAGTTCCCCCCTGCCAGGGGGCGAACACTGAAGCTTTCTTT	CASRLVPPCQGANTEAFF
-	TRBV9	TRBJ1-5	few	TGTGCCAGCAGCGTCGATTTGGGCCAGCCCCAGCATTTT	CASSVDLGQPQHF
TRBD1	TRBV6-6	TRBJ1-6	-	TGTGCCAGCAGCTTGGGACAGCCTAATTCACCCCTCCACTTT	CASSLGQPNSPLHF
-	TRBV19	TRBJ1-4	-	TGTGCCACCACTCTAGGGGGGGCGCGGAGTGAAAAACTGTTTTTT	CATTLGGARSEKLFF
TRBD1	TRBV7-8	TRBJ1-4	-	TGTGCCAGCAGCTGGGACAGGGAGGTTCTCCCAACTAATGAAAAACTGTTTTTT	CASSWDREVLPTNEKLFF
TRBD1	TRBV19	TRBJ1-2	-	TGTGCCAGTAGTTCAATCGGGACAGCCTATGGCTACACCTTC	CASSSIGTAYGYTF
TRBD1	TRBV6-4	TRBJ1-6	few	TGTGCCAGCAGTGAGATGGGGACAGGGGATTCACCCCTCCACTTT	CASSEMGTGDSPLHF
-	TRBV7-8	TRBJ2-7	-	TGTGCCAGCAGCTTGGCCAGTTGGTCGGACGAGCAGTACTTC	CASSLASWSDEQYF
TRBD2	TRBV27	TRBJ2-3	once	TGTGCCAGCAGTTTATCCCCGAGACTAGCGGGGAAGGCGCAGTATTTT	CASSLSPRLAGKAQYF
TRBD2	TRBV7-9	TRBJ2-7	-	TGTGCCAGCACTCTCTTGATTAACGGGAGGTACTACGAGCAGTACTTC	CASTLLINGRYYEQYF
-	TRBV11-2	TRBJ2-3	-	TGTGCCAGCAGCTTAGCCGGGGGGCCTACAGATACGCAGTATTTT	CASSLAGGPTDTQYF
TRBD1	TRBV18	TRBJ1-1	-	TGTGCCAGCTCGTCTCAGGGGGCGCGGACTGAAGCTTTCTTT	CASSSQGARTEAFF
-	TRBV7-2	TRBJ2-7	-	TGTGCCAGCAGCCCCCCTGGCTACGAGCAGTACTTC	CASSPPGYEQYF
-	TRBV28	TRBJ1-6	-	TGTGCCAGCAGACACCTCGGGGGGGGTGAAGATTCACCCCTCCACTTT	CASRHLGGGEDSPLHF
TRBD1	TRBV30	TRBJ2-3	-	TGTGCCTGGCGCAGGGGGCTGGGTTCCAGCACAGATACGCAGTATTTT	CAWRRGLGSSTDTQYF
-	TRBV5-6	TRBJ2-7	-	TGTGCCAGCAGCTTGTTCGGGAACGAGCAGTACTTC	CASSLFGNEQYF
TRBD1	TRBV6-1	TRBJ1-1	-	TGTGCCAGCACTAGACAGGGGCCGAACACTGAAGCTTTCTTT	CASTRQGPNTEAFF
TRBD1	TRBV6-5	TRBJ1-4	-	TGTGCCAGCAGTCGCCGGGACAGGGGGAAACTGTTTTTT	CASSRRDRGKLFF
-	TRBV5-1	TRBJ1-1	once	TGCGCCAGCAGCATATTGGGTGACACTGAAGCTTTCTTT	CASSILGDTEAFF
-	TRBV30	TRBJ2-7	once	TGTGCCTGGGGAGGGGCCTACGAGCAGTACTTC	CAWGGAYEQYF
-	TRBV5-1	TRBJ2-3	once	TGCGCCAGCAGCTTGCAAAGTCAACAAATCGGGGATACGCAGTATTTT	CASSLQSQQIGDTQYF